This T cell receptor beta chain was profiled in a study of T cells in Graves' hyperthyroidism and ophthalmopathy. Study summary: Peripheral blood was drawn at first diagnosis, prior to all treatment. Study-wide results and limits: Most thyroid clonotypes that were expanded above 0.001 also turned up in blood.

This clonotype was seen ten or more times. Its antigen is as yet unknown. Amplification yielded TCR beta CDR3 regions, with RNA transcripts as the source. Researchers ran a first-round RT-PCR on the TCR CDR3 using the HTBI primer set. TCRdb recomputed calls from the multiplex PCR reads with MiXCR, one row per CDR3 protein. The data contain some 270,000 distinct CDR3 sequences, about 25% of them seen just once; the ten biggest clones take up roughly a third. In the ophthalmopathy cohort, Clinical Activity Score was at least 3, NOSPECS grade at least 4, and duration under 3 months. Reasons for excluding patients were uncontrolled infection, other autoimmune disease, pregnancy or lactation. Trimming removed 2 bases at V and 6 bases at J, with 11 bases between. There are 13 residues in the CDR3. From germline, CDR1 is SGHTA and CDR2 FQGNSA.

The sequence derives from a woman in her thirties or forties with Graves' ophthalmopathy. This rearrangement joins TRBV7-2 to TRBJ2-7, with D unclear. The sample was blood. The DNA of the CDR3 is TGTGCCAGCAGCTTAAGGGCGCCTTCCGAGCAGTACTTC. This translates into CASSLRAPSEQYF.